The rows below give T cell receptor beta chains drawn from one sample of a study of T cells in tuberculosis. The data were produced by immunoSEQ multiplex PCR, yet TCRdb's version contains in-frame clones alone and is incomplete. The data contain about 34,000 clones, over 85% of them singletons. This material consisted of PBMCs, taken at tuberculosis diagnosis. Source of these receptors: an adult with tuberculosis. The CDR3 runs from the conserved cysteine through the conserved F or W. A D gene is named only where the DNA matches it firmly. Clone sizes are given selectively: once, few, many, or a class where the clone is expanded.

abundance	j_gene	d_gene	v_gene	CDR3nt	CDR3aa
.	TRBJ2-7	TRBD1	TRBV5-1	TGCGCCAGCAGCTCCGGGACAGGGGGCCCCGGCGGGTACTTC	CASSSGTGGPGGYF
.	TRBJ2-7	.	TRBV2	TGTGCCAGCAGTGAGCACGGTGGTAACTTC	CASSEHGGNF
.	TRBJ1-1	TRBD1	TRBV6-1	TGTGCCAGCAGTGACCCGGGACAGGGGACGAACACTGAAGCTTTCTTT	CASSDPGQGTNTEAFF
.	TRBJ2-5	.	TRBV5-4	TGTGCCAGCAGCGGCCGGGACACCGAAGAGACCCAGTACTTC	CASSGRDTEETQYF
.	TRBJ2-7	.	TRBV2	TGTGCCAGCTCTCGACCGGGAGGGGGCTTGACCTACGAGCAGTACTTC	CASSRPGGGLTYEQYF
.	TRBJ2-7	TRBD2	TRBV2	TGTGCCAGCAGTATCTCGACTAGCCTCGCCTACGAGCAGTACTTC	CASSISTSLAYEQYF
.	TRBJ1-2	TRBD1	TRBV29-1	TGCAGCGTTGACAGGGGGGAATCGGCAGGCTACACCTTC	CSVDRGESAGYTF
.	TRBJ2-2	TRBD2	TRBV11-3	TGTGCCAGCAGCTTAGAAGATCTAGCGGGGTCGAACACCGGGGAGCTGTTTTTT	CASSLEDLAGSNTGELFF
.	TRBJ1-1	.	TRBV19	TGTGCCAGTAGTATCAGCGGTAGGAACACTGAAGCTTTCTTT	CASSISGRNTEAFF
.	TRBJ2-5	.	TRBV14	TGTGCCAGCAGCGTCTGGGGGGAAGAGACCCAGTACTTC	CASSVWGEETQYF
.	TRBJ2-2	.	TRBV13	TGTGCCAGCAGCTTTTCGACCGGGGAGCTGTTTTTT	CASSFSTGELFF
.	TRBJ1-1	TRBD1	TRBV14	TGTGCCAGCAGCCAAGATCGGGAGACAGGGGCGGCTGTAGACACTGAAGCTTTCTTT	CASSQDRETGAAVDTEAFF
once	TRBJ1-5	.	TRBV9	TGTGCCAGCAGCGGGGGGGACAGCAATCAGCCCCAGCATTTT	CASSGGDSNQPQHF
.	TRBJ2-5	TRBD1	TRBV5-4	TGTGCCAGCAGCCTAACCGGGACAGGGGGCAACCAAGAGACCCAGTACTTC	CASSLTGTGGNQETQYF
.	TRBJ1-5	.	TRBV6-6	TGTGCCAGCAGGCCCAGGGTGGGGGCGCGCAATCAGCCCCAGCATTTT	CASRPRVGARNQPQHF
.	TRBJ1-1	.	TRBV11-2	TGTGCCAGCAGCTTAGGTGGAGGCGTGAACACTGAAGCTTTCTTT	CASSLGGGVNTEAFF